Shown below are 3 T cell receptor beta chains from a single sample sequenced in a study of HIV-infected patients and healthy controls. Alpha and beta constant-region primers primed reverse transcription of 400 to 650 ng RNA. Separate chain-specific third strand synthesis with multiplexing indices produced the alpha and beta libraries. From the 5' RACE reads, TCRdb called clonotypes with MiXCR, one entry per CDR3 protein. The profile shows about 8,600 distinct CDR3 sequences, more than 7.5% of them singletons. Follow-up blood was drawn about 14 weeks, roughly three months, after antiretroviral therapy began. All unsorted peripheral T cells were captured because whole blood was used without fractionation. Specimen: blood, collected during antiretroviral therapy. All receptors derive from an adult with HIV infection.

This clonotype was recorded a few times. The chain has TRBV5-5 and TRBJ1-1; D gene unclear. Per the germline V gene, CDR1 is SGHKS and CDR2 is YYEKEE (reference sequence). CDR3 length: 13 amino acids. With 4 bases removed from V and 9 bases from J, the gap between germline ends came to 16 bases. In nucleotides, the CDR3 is TGTGCCAGCAGCGAACGGGCGCGGGTCCAAGCTTTCTTT. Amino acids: CASSERARVQAFF.

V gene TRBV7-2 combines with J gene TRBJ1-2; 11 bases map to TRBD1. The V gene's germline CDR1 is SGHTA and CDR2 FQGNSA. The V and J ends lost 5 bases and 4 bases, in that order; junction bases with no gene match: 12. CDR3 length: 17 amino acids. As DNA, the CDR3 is TGTGCCAGCAGCCCTCGGACAGGGGGCATGGCCGGCTATGGCTACACCTTC. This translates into CASSPRTGGMAGYGYTF.

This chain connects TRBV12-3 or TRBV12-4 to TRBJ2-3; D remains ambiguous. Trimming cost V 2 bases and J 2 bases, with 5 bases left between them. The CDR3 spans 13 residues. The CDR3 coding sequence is TGTGCCAGCAGTTTACACCTCACAGATACGCAGTATTTT. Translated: CASSLHLTDTQYF.